Listed below are T cell receptor beta chains from one sample, sequenced in a study of T cell repertoires in urothelial bladder cancer. The assay was immunoSEQ multiplex PCR, and TCRdb's table has in-frame clones only and misses some. The profile shows 13,000 or so clones, 66% of them singletons. The specimen was tumor-infiltrating cells from bladder cancer. The source of these receptors is a human donor with urothelial carcinoma. The CDR3 runs from the conserved cysteine through the conserved F or W. A D gene is named only where the DNA matches it firmly. Expanded clones are given a class, and other clones once, few, many or no size at all.

TRBV19	14	-	TRBJ2-5	TRBD1	CASKDRGGEETQYF	TGTGCCAGCAAGGACAGGGGAGGGGAAGAGACCCAGTACTTC
TRBV5-4	12	-	TRBJ1-1	-	CASSSGVTEAFF	TGTGCCAGCAGCTCTGGGGTGACTGAAGCTTTCTTT
TRBV7-9	15	once	TRBJ2-5	-	CASSFAPRVQETQYF	TGTGCCAGCAGCTTCGCGCCGCGGGTCCAAGAGACCCAGTACTTC
TRBV18	17	-	TRBJ2-2	-	CASSPATRGANTGELFF	TGTGCCAGCTCACCAGCGACGAGGGGGGCGAACACCGGGGAGCTGTTTTTT
TRBV6-6	15	-	TRBJ2-7	TRBD1	CASRHRGQNTHEQYF	TGTGCCAGCAGGCACAGGGGGCAAAATACCCACGAGCAGTACTTC
TRBV2	14	-	TRBJ1-2	TRBD1	CASGGQGLGYGYTF	TGTGCCAGCGGTGGACAGGGGCTCGGCTATGGCTACACCTTC
TRBV6-1	15	few	TRBJ1-2	TRBD1	CASSSTGGAGDGYTF	TGTGCCAGCAGTTCTACAGGGGGCGCGGGCGATGGCTACACCTTC
TRBV6-1	16	-	TRBJ2-1	TRBD2	CASSEERLAGVGEQFF	TGTGCCAGCAGTGAAGAGAGGCTAGCGGGGGTTGGTGAGCAGTTCTTC
TRBV6-1	15	-	TRBJ1-5	TRBD1	CASSPGQGSNQPQHF	TGTGCCAGCAGCCCAGGACAGGGGAGCAATCAGCCCCAGCATTTT
TRBV6-1	14	-	TRBJ1-6	-	CASSEKGANSPLHF	TGTGCCAGCAGTGAGAAGGGTGCTAATTCACCCCTCCACTTT
TRBV4-1	17	medium-sized	TRBJ1-5	-	CASSQENRASSNQPQHF	TGCGCCAGCAGCCAAGAGAATAGGGCAAGTAGCAATCAGCCCCAGCATTTT
TRBV2	14	few	TRBJ1-4	-	CASSWEEGGLKLFF	TGTGCCAGCAGTTGGGAGGAAGGAGGACTGAAACTGTTTTTT
TRBV10-3	13	-	TRBJ2-1	-	CAISGNRDNEQFF	TGTGCCATCAGTGGTAACCGAGACAATGAGCAGTTCTTC
TRBV11-3	12	-	TRBJ1-1	-	CASSLLDREAFF	TGTGCCAGCAGCTTGTTGGACCGTGAAGCTTTCTTT
TRBV7-6	12	few	TRBJ1-2	-	CASSLDDYGYTF	TGTGCCAGCAGCTTAGACGACTATGGCTACACCTTC
TRBV18	13	-	TRBJ2-5	-	CASSPDSQETQYF	TGTGCCAGCTCACCGGACAGCCAAGAGACCCAGTACTTC
TRBV28	14	-	TRBJ2-5	TRBD2	CASRGPTGGETQYF	TGTGCCAGCAGAGGCCCTACGGGAGGGGAGACCCAGTACTTC